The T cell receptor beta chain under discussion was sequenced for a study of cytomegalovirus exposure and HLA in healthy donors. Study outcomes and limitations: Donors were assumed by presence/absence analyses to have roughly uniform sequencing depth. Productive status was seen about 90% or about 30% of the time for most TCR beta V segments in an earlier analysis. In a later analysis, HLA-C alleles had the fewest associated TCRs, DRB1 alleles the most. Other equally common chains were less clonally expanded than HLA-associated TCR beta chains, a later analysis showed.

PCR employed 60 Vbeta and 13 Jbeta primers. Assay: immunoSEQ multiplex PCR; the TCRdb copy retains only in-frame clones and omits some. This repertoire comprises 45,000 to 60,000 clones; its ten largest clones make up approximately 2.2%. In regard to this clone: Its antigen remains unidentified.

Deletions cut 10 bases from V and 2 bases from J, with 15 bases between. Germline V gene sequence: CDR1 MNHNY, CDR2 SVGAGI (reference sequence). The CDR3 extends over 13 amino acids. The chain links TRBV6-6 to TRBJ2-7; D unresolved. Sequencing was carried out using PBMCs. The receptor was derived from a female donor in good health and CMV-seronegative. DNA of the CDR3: TGTGCCACCCAGTGGCAGTTGGCCTACGAGCAGTACTTC. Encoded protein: CATQWQLAYEQYF.